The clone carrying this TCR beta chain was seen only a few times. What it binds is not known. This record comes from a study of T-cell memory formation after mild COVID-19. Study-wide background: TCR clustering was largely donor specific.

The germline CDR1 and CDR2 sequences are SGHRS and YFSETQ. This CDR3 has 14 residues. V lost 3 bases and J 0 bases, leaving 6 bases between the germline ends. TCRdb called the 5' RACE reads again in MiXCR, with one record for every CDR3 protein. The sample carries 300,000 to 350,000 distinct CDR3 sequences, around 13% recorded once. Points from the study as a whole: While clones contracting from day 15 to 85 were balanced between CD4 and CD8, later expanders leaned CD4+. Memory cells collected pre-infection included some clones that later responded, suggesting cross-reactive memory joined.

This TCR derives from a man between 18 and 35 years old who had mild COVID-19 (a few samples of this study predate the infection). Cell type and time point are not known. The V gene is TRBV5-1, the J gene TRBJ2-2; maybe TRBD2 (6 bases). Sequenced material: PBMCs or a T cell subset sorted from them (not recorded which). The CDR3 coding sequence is TGCGCCAGCAGCTGGGAGGCGAACACCGGGGAGCTGTTTTTT. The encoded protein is CASSWEANTGELFF.